The clone carrying this T cell receptor beta chain was found a few times. Its target is unknown. This record comes from a study of memory CD4+ T cells and cytomegalovirus serostatus. Study results and limitations: About 40% of the roughly 150 known CMV-associated TCRbeta sequences appeared in CD4+ memory. Median bootstrapped AUC for CMV status was around 0.96 originally, approximately 0.9 US-trained.

Per the study methods: After removing out-of-frame reads, around 2,000,000 distinct TCRbeta sequences remained. The method was immunoSEQ multiplex PCR; TCRdb's version includes in-frame clones alone and lacks a portion of them. D and trimming come from the DNA, and the V and J calls and clone size come from that table. The table records 80,000 to 100,000 clones, about 80% of them present only once. The CDR3 length is 13 residues. Germline V gene data show CDR1 as SGHAT and CDR2 as FQDESV (reference sequence). The ends were cut back, 6 bases at V and 5 bases at J, with 13 bases in the middle. The sort gate was single viable CD3+CD4+CD8-CD45RO+ cells for memory CD4+ T cells. Serum IgG to CMV pp150, pp28, p38 and p52 defined serostatus.

This chain connects TRBV11-1 to TRBJ1-1, with D maybe TRBD1 (5 bases). Sequencing used memory CD4+ T cells from blood. This receptor was identified in an adult in good health and CMV-seropositive. CDR3 DNA: TGTGCCAGCAGAAGGTCCAGGGTGACTGAAGCTTTCTTT. This translates into CASRRSRVTEAFF.